What follows are 11 T cell receptor beta chains derived from one specimen sequenced in a study of shared clonotypes between healthy human individuals. Data came from immunoSEQ multiplex PCR; TCRdb stores just in-frame clones and leaves some out. The table shows 1 million to 1.2 million clones, with 77% occurring only once. The sample consisted of memory CD4+ T cells from PBMCs. The subset: CD45RA-negative fraction. Every receptor here comes from a man aged 18 to 35 in good health. Some clones in this sample may be carry-over from other donors' samples.

The chain has TRBV7-9 and TRBJ1-1, with D uncertain. Germline V gene sequence: CDR1 SEHNR, CDR2 FQNEAQ (reference sequence). V lost 5 bases and J lost 8, with 15 bases in between. The CDR3 consists of 13 residues. This chain's CDR3 is CASSVVEAQEAFF. In nucleotides, the CDR3 is TGTGCCAGCAGCGTAGTCGAAGCTCAGGAAGCTTTCTTT.

The chain links TRBV2 to TRBJ2-3; a weak D match, TRBD2 (5 bases). This CDR3 comprises 14 residues. Germline CDR1 reads SNHLY; CDR2 reads FYNNEI. V dropped 9 bases and J dropped 4 bases, with 17 bases sitting between them. CDR3: CASGLSTRADTQYF. For the CDR3, the DNA is TGTGCCAGTGGATTGTCAACTAGAGCAGATACGCAGTATTTT.

V and J are TRBV6-6 and TRBJ2-2; no definite D call. The CDR3 is 16 amino acids. Germline V lookup: CDR1 MNHNY, CDR2 SVGAGI (reference sequence). Trimming stripped 0 bases from V and 1 base from J, with 9 bases between. The CDR3 loop is CASSYSATENTGELFF. The DNA of the CDR3 is TGTGCCAGCAGTTACTCGGCCACGGAGAACACCGGGGAGCTGTTTTTT.

The rearrangement uses TRBV25-1 and TRBJ2-5; TRBD2 matches 13 bases. Germline-derived CDR1 and CDR2 are MGHDK and SYGVNS. The CDR3 covers 17 residues. V shed 3 bases, J shed 4 bases, and the junction held 8 bases outside the gene matches. DNA of the CDR3: TGTGCCAGCAGTGATGGTACTAGCGGGAGGGCCACAGAGACCCAGTACTTC. As protein: CASSDGTSGRATETQYF.

CDR3 in amino acids: CAWAIGQGASGNTIYF. CDR3 nucleotides: TGTGCCTGGGCAATTGGACAGGGGGCCTCTGGAAACACCATATATTTT. The chain recombines TRBV30 with TRBJ1-3; TRBD1 aligns across 11 bases. V dropped 5 bases and J dropped 0; count of bases not matched to a gene: 6. From germline, CDR1 is GTSNPN and CDR2 SVGIG (reference sequence). The CDR3 is made up of 16 amino acids.

This clone turned up a few times. The rearrangement uses TRBV2 and TRBJ2-7; D unclear. Germline V gene lookup returns CDR1 SNHLY and CDR2 FYNNEI. The CDR3 sequence is 12 residues long. Trimming stripped 6 bases from V and 3 bases from J, with 9 bases between. In DNA form, the CDR3 reads TGTGCCAGCAGCGAGAATAACTACGAGCAGTACTTC. Its protein is CASSENNYEQYF. The full variable domain, rest sourced from reference TRBV2 and TRBJ2-7, is EPEVTQTPSHQVTQMGQEVILRCVPISNHLYFYWYRQILGQKVEFLVSFYNNEISEKSEIFDDQFSVERPDGSNFTLKIRSTKLEDSAMYFCASSENNYEQYFGPGTRLTVT.

This rearrangement joins TRBV7-2 to TRBJ1-2; 11 bases are shared with TRBD1. Germline assignment: CDR1 SGHTA and CDR2 FQGNSA. The CDR3 runs to 15 residues. The ends lost 2 bases at V and 7 bases at J; junction bases unmatched: 6. In DNA, the CDR3 is TGTGCCAGCAGCTTATCCTGGACAGGGGGCGGTGGCTACACCTTC. It is translated as CASSLSWTGGGGYTF.

The V and J genes are TRBV10-2 and TRBJ1-2; a possible D gene is TRBD1 (6 bases). V lost 3 bases, J lost 4 bases, and 12 bases lay in between. The CDR3 runs to 14 residues. CDR1 and CDR2 from the germline V gene are WSHSY and SAAADI. The CDR3: CASSDAGAGYGYTF. CDR3 DNA: TGCGCCAGCAGTGATGCAGGGGCGGGCTATGGCTACACCTTC.

In the case of this clone: This specimen includes other DNA sequences encoding the same CDR3. V and J are TRBV5-1 and TRBJ2-7; 9 nucleotides align to TRBD1. J was trimmed by 5 bases and V by 4 bases; bases with no gene match: 4. Germline V CDR1 and CDR2: SGHRS, YFSETQ. This CDR3 is 13 amino acids long. CDR3 protein: CASSEGTGNEQYF. DNA for the CDR3: TGCGCCAGCAGCGAAGGGACAGGGAACGAGCAGTACTTC.

The rearrangement uses TRBV6-5 and TRBJ2-7; D perhaps matches TRBD2 (6 bases). This CDR3 is 14 amino acids long. Germline CDR1 reads MNHEY; CDR2 reads SVGAGI. The V end was cut by 6 bases, the J end by 0 bases, with 12 bases between. For the CDR3, the DNA is TGTGCCAGCAGACGGGGGTCTCTCTCCTACGAGCAGTACTTC. It encodes CASRRGSLSYEQYF.

The chain employs TRBV11-3 and TRBJ1-1; the match to TRBD1 covers 7 bases. CDR3 length equals 12 residues. Trimming at V came to 5 bases and at J to 6 bases, leaving 3 bases not matched to a gene. CDR1 and CDR2 from the germline V gene are SGHNT and YENEEA. CDR3 loop: CASSPTGAEAFF. CDR3 DNA sequence: TGTGCCAGCAGCCCCACAGGGGCTGAAGCTTTCTTT. Full variable domain (missing parts from reference TRBV11-3 and TRBJ1-1): EAGVVQSPRYKIIEKKQPVAFWCNPISGHNTLYWYLQNLGQGPELLIRYENEEAVDDSQLPKDRFSAERLKGVDSTLKIQPAELGDSAVYLCASSPTGAEAFFGQGTRLTVV.